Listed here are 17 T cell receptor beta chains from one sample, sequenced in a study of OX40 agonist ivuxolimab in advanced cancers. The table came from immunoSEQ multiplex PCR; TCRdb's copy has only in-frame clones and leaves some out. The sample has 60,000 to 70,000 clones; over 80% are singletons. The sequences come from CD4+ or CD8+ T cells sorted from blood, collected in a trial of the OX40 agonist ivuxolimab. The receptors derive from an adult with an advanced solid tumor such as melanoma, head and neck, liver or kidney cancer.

This CDR3 is CASSFAGAAGELFF. The CDR3 nucleotides read TGTGCCAGCAGCTTCGCGGGAGCTGCCGGGGAGCTGTTTTTT. The rearrangement uses TRBV7-9 and TRBJ2-2; 7 bases are shared with TRBD2. This CDR3 has 14 amino acids. V gave up 3 bases and J gave up 6 bases; unmatched junction bases: 4. Per germline, CDR1 SEHNR and CDR2 FQNEAQ (reference sequence).

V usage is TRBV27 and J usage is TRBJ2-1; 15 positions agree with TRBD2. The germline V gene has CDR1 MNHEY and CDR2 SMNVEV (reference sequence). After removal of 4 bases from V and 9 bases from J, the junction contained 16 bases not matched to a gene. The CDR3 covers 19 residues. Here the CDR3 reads CASSSSGLAGGGGRREQFF. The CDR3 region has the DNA TGTGCCAGCAGTTCCTCGGGACTAGCGGGGGGTGGGGGACGTCGTGAGCAGTTCTTC.

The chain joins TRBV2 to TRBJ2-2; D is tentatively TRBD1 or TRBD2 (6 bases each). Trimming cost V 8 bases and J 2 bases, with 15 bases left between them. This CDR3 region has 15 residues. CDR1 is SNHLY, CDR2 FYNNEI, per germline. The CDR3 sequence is CASDKGGPNTGELFF. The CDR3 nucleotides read TGTGCCAGCGATAAGGGGGGACCTAACACCGGGGAGCTGTTTTTT.

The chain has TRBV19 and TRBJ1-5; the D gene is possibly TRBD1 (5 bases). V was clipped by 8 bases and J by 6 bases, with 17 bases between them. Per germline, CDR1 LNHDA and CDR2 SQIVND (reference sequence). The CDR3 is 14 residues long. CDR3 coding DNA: TGTGCCAGTTCTCAAGGGGTGACGGTTCAGCCCCAGCATTTT. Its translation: CASSQGVTVQPQHF.

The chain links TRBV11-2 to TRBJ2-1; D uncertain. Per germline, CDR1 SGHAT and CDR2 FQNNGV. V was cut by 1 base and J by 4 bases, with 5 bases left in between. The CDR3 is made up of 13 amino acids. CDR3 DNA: TGTGCCAGCAGCTTAGCTAGTTACAATGAGCAGTTCTTC. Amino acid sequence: CASSLASYNEQFF.

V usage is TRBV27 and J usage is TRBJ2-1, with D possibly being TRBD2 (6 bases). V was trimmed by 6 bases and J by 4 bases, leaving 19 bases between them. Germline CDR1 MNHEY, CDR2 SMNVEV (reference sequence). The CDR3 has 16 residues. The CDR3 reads CASRTPGLGGYNEQFF. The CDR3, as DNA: TGTGCCAGCAGGACTCCAGGGTTGGGGGGATACAATGAGCAGTTCTTC.

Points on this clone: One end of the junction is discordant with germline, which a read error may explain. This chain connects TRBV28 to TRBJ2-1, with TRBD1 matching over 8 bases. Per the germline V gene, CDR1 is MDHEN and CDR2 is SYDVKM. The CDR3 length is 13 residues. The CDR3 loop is CASSLGGTGLAVF. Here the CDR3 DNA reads TGTGCCAGCAGTTTAGGGGGGACAGGCCTCGCGGTCTTC.

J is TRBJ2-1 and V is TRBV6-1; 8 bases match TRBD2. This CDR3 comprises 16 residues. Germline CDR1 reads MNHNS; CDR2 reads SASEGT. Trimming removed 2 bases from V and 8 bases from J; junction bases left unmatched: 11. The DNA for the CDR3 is TGTGCCAGCAGTGAATTGAGCGGGAGTTCTGGCGATGAGCAGTTCTTC. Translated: CASSELSGSSGDEQFF.

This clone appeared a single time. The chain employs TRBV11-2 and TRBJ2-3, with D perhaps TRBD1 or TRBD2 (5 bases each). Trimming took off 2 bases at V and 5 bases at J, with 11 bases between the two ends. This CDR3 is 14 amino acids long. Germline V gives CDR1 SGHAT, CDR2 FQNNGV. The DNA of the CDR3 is TGTGCCAGCAGCTTAATGGGACCGCGAGATACGCAGTATTTT. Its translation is CASSLMGPRDTQYF.

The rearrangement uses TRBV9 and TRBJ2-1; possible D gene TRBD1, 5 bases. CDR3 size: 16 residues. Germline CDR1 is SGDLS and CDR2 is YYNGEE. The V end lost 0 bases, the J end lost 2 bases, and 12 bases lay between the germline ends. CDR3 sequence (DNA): TGTGCCAGCAGCGTAGCTTCGACAGCTGCCTACAATGAGCAGTTCTTC. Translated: CASSVASTAAYNEQFF.

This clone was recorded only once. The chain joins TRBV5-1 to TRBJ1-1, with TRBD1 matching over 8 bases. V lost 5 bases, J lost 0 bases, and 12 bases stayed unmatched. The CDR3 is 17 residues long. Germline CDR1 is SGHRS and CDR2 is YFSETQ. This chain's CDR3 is CASRRSGTGAMNTEAFF. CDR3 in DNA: TGCGCCAGCAGGAGGAGCGGGACAGGAGCCATGAACACTGAAGCTTTCTTT.

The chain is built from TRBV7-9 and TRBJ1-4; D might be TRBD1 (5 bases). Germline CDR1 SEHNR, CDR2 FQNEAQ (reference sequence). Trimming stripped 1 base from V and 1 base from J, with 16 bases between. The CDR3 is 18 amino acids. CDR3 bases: TGTGCCAGCAGCTTAGTCAACATCCGGGACGGAACTAATGAAAAACTGTTTTTT. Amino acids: CASSLVNIRDGTNEKLFF.

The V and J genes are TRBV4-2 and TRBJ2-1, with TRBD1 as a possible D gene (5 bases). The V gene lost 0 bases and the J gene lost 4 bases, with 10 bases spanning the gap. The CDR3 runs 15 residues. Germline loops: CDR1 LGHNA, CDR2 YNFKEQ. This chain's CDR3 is CASSQEQELYNEQFF. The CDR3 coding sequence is TGTGCCAGCAGCCAAGAACAGGAACTTTACAATGAGCAGTTCTTC.

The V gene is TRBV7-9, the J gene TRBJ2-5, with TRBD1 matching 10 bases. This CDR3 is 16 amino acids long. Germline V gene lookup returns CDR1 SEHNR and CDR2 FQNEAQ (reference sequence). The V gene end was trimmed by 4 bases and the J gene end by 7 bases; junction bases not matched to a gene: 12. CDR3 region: CASSSGQGQGKGTQYF. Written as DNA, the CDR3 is TGTGCCAGCAGCTCGGGACAGGGGCAGGGGAAGGGGACCCAGTACTTC.

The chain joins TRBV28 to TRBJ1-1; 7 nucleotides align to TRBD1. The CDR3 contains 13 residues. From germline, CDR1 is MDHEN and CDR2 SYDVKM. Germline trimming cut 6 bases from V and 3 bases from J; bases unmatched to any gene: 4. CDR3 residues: CASRGTVYTEAFF. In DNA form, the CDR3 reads TGTGCCAGCAGGGGGACAGTATACACTGAAGCTTTCTTT.

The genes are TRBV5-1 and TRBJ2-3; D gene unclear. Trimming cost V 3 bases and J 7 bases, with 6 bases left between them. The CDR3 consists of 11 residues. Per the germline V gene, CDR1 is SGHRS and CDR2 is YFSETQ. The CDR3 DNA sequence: TGCGCCAGCAGCTCAGGATATACGCAGTATTTT. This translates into CASSSGYTQYF.

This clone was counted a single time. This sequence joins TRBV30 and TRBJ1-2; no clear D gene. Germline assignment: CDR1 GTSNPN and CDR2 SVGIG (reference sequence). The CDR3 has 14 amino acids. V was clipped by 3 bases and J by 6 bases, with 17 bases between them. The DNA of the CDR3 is TGTGCCTGGAGCTCCGGGCCCCGAGGTGATGGCTACACCTTC. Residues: CAWSSGPRGDGYTF.